The T cell receptor beta chain under discussion was sequenced for a study of neoadjuvant anti-PD-1 for oral cavity cancer. Time point specified: after neoadjuvant nivolumab, at surgical resection. The data were produced by immunoSEQ multiplex PCR, yet TCRdb's version contains in-frame clones alone and is incomplete. The sample holds just over 65,000 clones, roughly 85% seen once. V lost 10 bases to trimming and J lost 9 bases, with 16 bases between them. The CDR3 contains 12 residues. From germline, CDR1 is MNHNY and CDR2 SVGAGI (reference sequence). In this sample, this clone turned up a few times. The specimen comprised PBMCs, sampled after nivolumab (anti-PD-1) treatment. The receptor comes from a person aged 35 to 85 with oral cavity squamous cell carcinoma. The chain is built from TRBV6-6 and TRBJ2-1; TRBD1 is a possible D gene (6 bases). The CDR3 DNA reads as TGTGCCACCTATTCAGGGGTTGGTGAGCAGTTCTTC. This encodes CATYSGVGEQFF.